These 18 T cell receptor beta chains originate from one sample sequenced in a study of blood T cells in healthy people across ages. A second PCR, run for roughly 7 to 12 cycles, used a sample-barcoded 5' primer plus a J-beta primer mix. TCRdb processed the 5' RACE reads anew with MiXCR; each CDR3 protein has one entry. The sample includes roughly 2 million distinct CDR3 sequences, around 48% of them seen just once. The material sequenced was blood. These receptors originate from a middle-aged woman in good health.

This chain links TRBV10-3 with TRBJ2-1; 7 bases line up with TRBD1. The length of the CDR3 is 14 residues. CDR1 and CDR2 from the germline V gene are ENHRY and SYGVKD. V was pared by 7 bases and J by 2 bases, with 5 bases of the junction left unmatched. The CDR3 nucleotides read TGTGCCATCACACGACAGGGAACCTACAATGAGCAGTTCTTC. Protein product: CAITRQGTYNEQFF.

The rearrangement joins TRBV6-5 to TRBJ2-7; the match to TRBD2 covers 7 bases. Per germline, CDR1 MNHEY and CDR2 SVGAGI. The V segment lost 7 bases and the J segment 3 bases; nucleotides outside the gene matches: 6. The CDR3 sequence is 13 residues long. CDR3 sequence (DNA): TGTGCCAGCACCCCCGGGAGGCACTACGAGCAGTACTTC. Its protein is CASTPGRHYEQYF.

This clonotype appeared a few times. V usage is TRBV27 and J usage is TRBJ1-5; D is unresolved. V lost 10 bases, J lost 1 base, and 11 bases lay in between. This CDR3 has 13 amino acids. Germline V gene data show CDR1 as MNHEY and CDR2 as SMNVEV (reference sequence). CDR3 sequence reads: CATARGSNQPQHF. The CDR3 DNA sequence: TGTGCCACGGCGAGAGGCAGCAATCAGCCCCAGCATTTT.

The gene calls are TRBV10-2 and TRBJ1-1; unclear D gene. V dropped 8 bases and J dropped 4 bases, with 11 bases sitting between them. This CDR3 spans 12 amino acids. Germline loops: CDR1 WSHSY, CDR2 SAAADI. This chain's CDR3 is CASEGGGTEAFF. DNA of the CDR3: TGCGCCAGCGAGGGAGGAGGCACTGAAGCTTTCTTT.

This clonotype was observed a single time. The CDR3 DNA is TGTGCCAGCAGTTTTTCTTCCGGGCGGGCCCCTCGAGAGACCCAGTACTTC. Translated: CASSFSSGRAPRETQYF. The rearrangement links TRBV12-3 or TRBV12-4 to TRBJ2-5; D might be TRBD2 (5 bases). V lost 3 bases to trimming and J lost 4 bases, with 21 bases between them. This CDR3 is built from 17 residues.

The CDR3 loop reads CASSYSGRASGQYF. CDR3 nucleotide sequence: TGTGCCAGCAGTTACTCGGGGAGGGCCTCGGGGCAGTACTTC. The chain carries TRBV6-5 and TRBJ2-7, with 7 bases aligning to TRBD2. Germline trimming cut 0 bases from V and 9 bases from J; bases unmatched to any gene: 8. Germline V gene sequence: CDR1 MNHEY, CDR2 SVGAGI. This CDR3 region has 14 residues.

This rearrangement joins TRBV7-2 to TRBJ1-2; the match to TRBD1 covers 7 bases. This CDR3 is 15 amino acids long. Germline-derived CDR1 and CDR2 are SGHTA and FQGNSA. The V segment lost 2 bases and the J segment 4 bases; nucleotides outside the gene matches: 7. CDR3: CASSLLSGGAYGYTF. In nucleotides, the CDR3 is TGTGCCAGCAGCTTATTATCAGGGGGAGCCTATGGCTACACCTTC.

This chain uses TRBV6-2 or TRBV6-3 with TRBJ2-7; TRBD1 aligns across 8 bases. The V gene's germline CDR1 is MNHEY and CDR2 SVGEGT. There are 15 residues in the CDR3. Germline trimming cut 8 bases from V and 2 bases from J; bases unmatched to any gene: 11. The CDR3 region is CASAGRDRLPYEQYF. The CDR3 nucleotides are TGTGCCAGCGCCGGCCGGGACAGGCTACCCTACGAGCAGTACTTC.

This chain uses TRBV27 with TRBJ2-7; D is possibly TRBD1 or TRBD2 (5 bases each). Germline V CDR1 and CDR2: MNHEY, SMNVEV (reference sequence). The CDR3 has 17 residues. V was pared by 1 base and J by 7 bases, with 23 bases between. CDR3 in DNA: TGTGCCAGCAGTTTATTTTCAGGGAGCCAGCTAACTAATGAGCAGTACTTC. Translation: CASSLFSGSQLTNEQYF.

The V gene is TRBV6-5, the J gene TRBJ2-6; D call uncertain. CDR3 length: 17 residues. Trimming removed 0 bases at V and 0 bases at J, with 9 bases between. From germline, CDR1 is MNHEY and CDR2 SVGAGI. The CDR3 spells CASSYSGLASGANVLTF. The CDR3 DNA sequence: TGTGCCAGCAGTTACTCGGGTCTGGCCTCTGGGGCCAACGTCCTGACTTTC.

The chain employs TRBV20-1 and TRBJ2-7; 10 positions agree with TRBD1. V trimming: 6 bases; J trimming: 2 bases; junction bases outside the gene matches: 7. In germline, CDR1 is DFQATT, CDR2 SNEGSKA (reference sequence). This CDR3 region has 14 residues. In DNA, the CDR3 is TGCAGTGCGCAATCCGGGACAGGGGCCTACGAGCAGTACTTC. Protein: CSAQSGTGAYEQYF.

Only a few counts were recorded for this clonotype. The rearrangement joins TRBV27 to TRBJ2-3, with 7 bases matching TRBD1. Trimming took 8 bases from V and 2 from J; bases not matched to a gene: 13. The germline V gene has CDR1 MNHEY and CDR2 SMNVEV (reference sequence). The CDR3 sequence is 16 residues long. CDR3 DNA: TGTGCCAGCCGCGTCATAGGGGGCGGCCCCACAGATACGCAGTATTTT. Protein sequence: CASRVIGGGPTDTQYF.

The chain couples TRBV7-8 to TRBJ2-1, with 12 bases fitting TRBD2. The CDR3 has 17 amino acids. Trimming removed 2 bases from V and 4 bases from J; junction bases left unmatched: 6. Per germline, CDR1 SGHVS and CDR2 FQNEAQ. In nucleotides, the CDR3 is TGTGCCAGCAGCTTACCATCACTAGCGGGGGGTTACAATGAGCAGTTCTTC. Translation gives CASSLPSLAGGYNEQFF. The full variable domain, in which reference TRBV7-8 and TRBJ2-1 provide the parts outside the CDR3, is GAGVSQSPRYKVAKRGQDVALRCDPISGHVSLFWYQQALGQGPEFLTYFQNEAQLDKSGLPSDRFFAERPEGSVSTLKIQRTQQEDSAVYLCASSLPSLAGGYNEQFFGPGTRLTVL.

The count of this clonotype is one. The chain links TRBV12-3 or TRBV12-4 to TRBJ2-1; D is unclear. There are 18 residues in the CDR3. V was cut by 4 bases and J by 0 bases, with 19 bases left in between. CDR3 DNA sequence: TGTGCCAGCAGTTCAGTGCGGCCTGGATGGAGCTCCTACAATGAGCAGTTCTTC. Amino acid sequence: CASSSVRPGWSSYNEQFF.

CDR3 sequence (DNA): TGCAGTGCTAGGGAAGGACTAGTTTTTTACGAGCAGTACTTC. Its protein is CSAREGLVFYEQYF. The chain has TRBV20-1 and TRBJ2-7, with TRBD2 identical over 7 bases. Germline loops: CDR1 DFQATT, CDR2 SNEGSKA (reference sequence). The CDR3 covers 14 residues. Trimming cost V 3 bases and J 4 bases; bases outside gene matches: 9.

Points on this clonotype: A junction boundary mismatches the germline segment, possibly from a read error. This sequence joins TRBV12-3 or TRBV12-4 and TRBJ2-5, with TRBD2 as a possible D gene (5 bases). This CDR3 region has 13 residues. The DNA for the CDR3 is TGTGCCTGCAGTTTTGACTATCAAGAGACCCAGTACTTC. Translating gives CACSFDYQETQYF.

The chain couples TRBV28 to TRBJ2-7; 8 nucleotides agree with TRBD1. Germline lookup yields CDR1 MDHEN and CDR2 SYDVKM. Germline trimming cut 3 bases from V and 5 bases from J; bases unmatched to any gene: 6. The CDR3 spans 14 residues. CDR3 region: CASSFRDRFHEQYF. The DNA of the CDR3 is TGTGCCAGCAGTTTTCGGGACAGGTTCCACGAGCAGTACTTC.

This chain joins TRBV7-2 and TRBJ2-5; D ambiguous. V was cut by 5 bases and J by 5 bases, with 9 bases left in between. The CDR3 is made up of 12 amino acids. The germline V gene has CDR1 SGHTA and CDR2 FQGNSA. The CDR3 DNA follows: TGTGCCAGCAGCATCCTGGGGGAGACCCAGTACTTC. Its protein is CASSILGETQYF.